These T cell receptor beta chains were read from a single sample in a study of memory CD4+ T cells and cytomegalovirus serostatus. Measured with immunoSEQ multiplex PCR; TCRdb has only the in-frame clones, and not every one. The sample yields 50,000 to 65,000 clones, about 70% seen once. Sequencing was performed on memory CD4+ T cells from blood. The receptors stem from an adult in good health and CMV-seropositive. The CDR3 runs from the conserved cysteine through the conserved F or W. Fields, in order: J gene, D gene, clone size, V gene, CDR3 protein, CDR3 DNA. The D gene is left open where the match is weak. The size of a clone is reported for some rows only, either as once, few or many, or as a class for expanded clones.

TRBJ2-3,-,-,TRBV5-4,CASSPRSVVGLHTDTQYF,TGTGCCAGCAGCCCCCGCAGCGTGGTAGGACTCCACACAGATACGCAGTATTTT
TRBJ1-5,TRBD1,-,TRBV19,CASKNPGTGYGNQPQHF,TGTGCCAGTAAAAACCCCGGGACAGGGTACGGCAATCAGCCCCAGCATTTT
TRBJ1-1,-,-,TRBV7-9,CASSLIGGNTEAFF,TGTGCCAGCAGCTTAATAGGGGGGAACACTGAAGCTTTCTTT
TRBJ2-1,-,-,TRBV19,CASSIDRAYNEQFF,TGTGCCAGTAGTATAGATCGGGCTTACAATGAGCAGTTCTTC
TRBJ1-5,-,-,TRBV10-3,CAAHGDSNQPQHF,TGTGCCGCGCACGGGGATAGCAATCAGCCCCAGCATTTT
TRBJ1-5,-,-,TRBV29-1,CSVRGGGVGQPQHF,TGCAGCGTTCGGGGGGGCGGAGTCGGTCAGCCCCAGCATTTT
TRBJ2-7,-,-,TRBV20-1,CSANQYEQYF,TGCAGTGCTAACCAATACGAGCAGTACTTC
TRBJ1-2,TRBD1,-,TRBV28,CASQRAGTGGYTF,TGTGCCAGCCAACGGGCAGGGACAGGTGGCTACACCTTC
TRBJ2-6,TRBD1,-,TRBV4-3,CASSQDLTGAGANVLTF,TGCGCCAGCAGCCAAGACCTGACAGGGGCTGGGGCCAACGTCCTGACTTTC
TRBJ2-3,TRBD2,-,TRBV27,CASMVAGADTQYF,TGTGCCAGCATGGTAGCGGGCGCAGATACGCAGTATTTT
TRBJ1-2,-,-,TRBV7-2,CASSASGVYGYTF,TGTGCCAGCAGCGCCTCGGGGGTCTATGGCTACACCTTC
TRBJ1-5,-,-,TRBV7-3,CASSVSSNQPQHF,TGTGCCAGCAGCGTCAGTAGCAATCAGCCCCAGCATTTT
TRBJ1-2,-,many,TRBV4-3,CASSPRQGDGYTF,TGCGCCAGCAGCCCCAGGCAAGGCGATGGCTACACCTTC
TRBJ1-2,-,-,TRBV30,CAWDNGYGYTF,TGTGCCTGGGACAACGGGTATGGCTACACCTTC
TRBJ2-7,-,-,TRBV6-6,CASSYSTYDEQYF,TGTGCCAGCAGTTACTCTACGTACGACGAGCAGTACTTC
TRBJ2-7,-,-,TRBV7-2,CASSTPSTRGRWGSYEQYF,TGTGCCAGCTCGACCCCATCCACCCGGGGAAGGTGGGGCTCCTACGAGCAGTACTTC
TRBJ2-1,-,-,TRBV4-3,CASSQDLMGSMGYQFF,TGCGCCAGCAGCCAAGATCTTATGGGGTCAATGGGGTATCAATTCTTC
TRBJ2-2,-,-,TRBV7-2,CASSFGDHGELFF,TGTGCCAGCAGCTTTGGAGATCACGGGGAGCTGTTTTTT
TRBJ2-1,-,few,TRBV7-2,CASSFFPVVNEQFF,TGTGCCAGCAGCTTTTTTCCAGTTGTCAATGAGCAGTTCTTC
TRBJ1-2,-,-,TRBV28,CASSLSQAYGYTF,TGTGCCAGCAGTTTATCTCAGGCCTATGGCTACACCTTC
TRBJ2-3,TRBD2,-,TRBV6-5,CASSSTSGLSDTQYF,TGTGCCAGCAGTTCGACTAGCGGGCTATCGGATACGCAGTATTTT
TRBJ2-1,TRBD2,-,TRBV28,CASSSPGGFGYEQFF,TGTGCCAGCAGTTCCCCGGGAGGGTTTGGTTATGAGCAGTTCTTC
TRBJ1-2,-,few,TRBV5-6,CASSLFGQPPVSLNYGYTF,TGTGCCAGCAGCTTGTTCGGACAGCCCCCGGTTTCCCTTAACTATGGCTACACCTTC
TRBJ2-1,TRBD2,-,TRBV30,CACQASVGLAGAYNEQFF,TGTGCCTGCCAGGCCTCAGTTGGACTAGCGGGAGCCTACAATGAGCAGTTCTTC
TRBJ2-3,-,-,TRBV7-2,CASSLGGRVDTQYF,TGTGCCAGCAGCTTAGGGGGGCGGGTAGATACGCAGTATTTT
TRBJ2-2,-,-,TRBV28,CASRPTRSSGELFF,TGTGCCAGCAGACCTACTAGGTCCAGCGGGGAGCTGTTTTTT
TRBJ2-3,-,few,TRBV7-9,CASTYTDTQYF,TGTGCCAGCACTTACACAGATACGCAGTATTTT
TRBJ1-4,-,-,TRBV7-9,CANQRGLFYPGSVKLFF,TGTGCCAACCAGAGGGGTTTATTTTATCCGGGGTCTGTAAAACTGTTTTTT
TRBJ2-5,-,few,TRBV5-1,CASSPGWEETQYF,TGCGCCAGCAGCCCAGGCTGGGAAGAGACCCAGTACTTC
TRBJ2-2,-,-,TRBV6-1,CASNPAGVNTGELFF,TGTGCCAGCAATCCGGCAGGGGTGAACACCGGGGAGCTGTTTTTT
TRBJ2-3,-,-,TRBV4-3,CASSQGTGIADTQYF,TGCGCCAGCAGCCAAGGAACGGGAATAGCAGATACGCAGTATTTT
TRBJ1-2,-,-,TRBV7-8,CASSLVGGSHYGYTF,TGTGCCAGCAGCTTAGTGGGGGGTTCACACTATGGCTACACCTTC
TRBJ1-5,-,-,TRBV10-2,CASSESHSNQPQHF,TGCGCCAGCAGTGAGTCTCATAGCAATCAGCCCCAGCATTTT
TRBJ2-1,-,-,TRBV27,CASSLSPGLEQFF,TGTGCCAGCAGTTTATCACCGGGACTTGAGCAGTTCTTC
TRBJ1-2,-,-,TRBV4-3,CASSQEVDRNSYGYTF,TGCGCCAGCAGCCAAGAAGTGGACAGAAATAGCTATGGCTACACCTTC
TRBJ2-7,-,-,TRBV7-2,CASSLLSERDEQYF,TGTGCCAGCAGCTTACTGTCGGAGCGTGACGAGCAGTACTTC
TRBJ2-1,TRBD2,-,TRBV30,CAWSAGTSGYNEQFF,TGTGCCTGGAGTGCCGGGACTAGCGGTTACAATGAGCAGTTCTTC
TRBJ1-1,-,-,TRBV20-1,CSATRETEAFF,TGCAGTGCTACCAGGGAAACTGAAGCTTTCTTT
TRBJ2-7,-,-,TRBV5-1,CASRVSVGSYEQYF,TGCGCCAGCAGAGTTTCGGTCGGATCCTACGAGCAGTACTTC
TRBJ1-4,-,-,TRBV7-9,CASSLRGSGNLNEKLFF,TGTGCCAGCAGCTTACGGGGCAGCGGCAACTTAAATGAAAAACTGTTTTTT
TRBJ2-1,TRBD2,-,TRBV6-5,CASSSIAGRTREQFF,TGTGCCAGCAGTTCGATAGCGGGGCGTACACGTGAGCAGTTCTTC
TRBJ2-7,-,-,TRBV30,CAWSVPRAGEPYEQYF,TGTGCCTGGAGTGTACCTAGGGCAGGGGAACCCTACGAGCAGTACTTC
TRBJ1-2,-,once,TRBV28,CAGSVGGLGYTF,TGTGCCGGCTCGGTGGGTGGGCTTGGCTACACCTTC
TRBJ1-2,TRBD1,few,TRBV5-4,CASSLSGQGGYGYTF,TGTGCCAGCAGCTTGTCGGGACAGGGGGGCTATGGCTACACCTTC
TRBJ2-1,-,once,TRBV2,CASSDLVNNEQFF,TGTGCCAGCAGTGACCTAGTTAACAATGAGCAGTTCTTC
TRBJ1-1,-,-,TRBV7-2,CASSQGQNTEAFF,TGTGCCAGCAGTCAGGGACAGAACACTGAAGCTTTCTTT
TRBJ2-2,-,-,TRBV11-2,CASSLEDKGPGELFF,TGTGCCAGCAGCTTAGAGGATAAGGGCCCGGGTGAGCTGTTTTTT
TRBJ1-1,-,medium-sized,TRBV2,CASTYQTEAFF,TGTGCCAGCACCTATCAGACTGAAGCTTTCTTT
TRBJ2-3,-,-,TRBV7-8,CASSLFSDTQYF,TGTGCCAGCAGCTTATTTTCAGATACGCAGTATTTT
TRBJ2-5,-,-,TRBV19,CASSIRVQETQYF,TGTGCCAGTAGTATCAGGGTGCAGGAGACCCAGTACTTC
TRBJ1-4,-,-,TRBV6-5,CASGGGSFDEKLFF,TGTGCCAGCGGGGGGGGCTCCTTTGATGAAAAACTGTTTTTT
TRBJ2-4,TRBD1,-,TRBV30,CACTGVGNIQYF,TGTGCCTGTACAGGGGTAGGGAACATTCAGTACTTC
TRBJ2-7,-,-,TRBV29-1,CSVRPGPYEQYF,TGCAGCGTTAGACCTGGGCCCTACGAGCAGTACTTC
TRBJ2-7,TRBD2,-,TRBV7-3,CASSLTSGSEQYF,TGTGCCAGCAGCTTAACTAGCGGGAGCGAGCAGTACTTC
TRBJ2-5,-,-,TRBV7-2,CASSPRIQETQYF,TGTGCCAGCAGCCCAAGGATACAAGAGACCCAGTACTTC
TRBJ2-5,-,once,TRBV5-1,CASSLLALNGETQYF,TGCGCCAGCAGCTTGCTCGCGCTTAATGGGGAGACCCAGTACTTC
TRBJ2-3,-,-,TRBV5-1,CASSSGLHTDTQYF,TGCGCCAGCAGCTCGGGACTGCACACAGATACGCAGTATTTT